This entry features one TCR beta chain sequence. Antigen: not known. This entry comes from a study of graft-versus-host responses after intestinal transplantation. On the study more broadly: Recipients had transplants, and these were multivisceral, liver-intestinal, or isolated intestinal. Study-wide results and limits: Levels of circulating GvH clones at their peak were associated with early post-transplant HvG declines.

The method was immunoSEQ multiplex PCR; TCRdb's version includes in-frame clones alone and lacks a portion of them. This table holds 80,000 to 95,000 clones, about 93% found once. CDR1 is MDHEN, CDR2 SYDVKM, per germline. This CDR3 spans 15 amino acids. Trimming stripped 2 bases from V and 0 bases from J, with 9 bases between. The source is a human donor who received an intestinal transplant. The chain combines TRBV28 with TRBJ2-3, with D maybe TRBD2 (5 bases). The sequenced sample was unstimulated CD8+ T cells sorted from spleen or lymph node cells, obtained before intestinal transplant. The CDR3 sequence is CASSLRGTSTDTQYF. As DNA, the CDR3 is TGTGCCAGCAGTTTACGGGGTACTAGCACAGATACGCAGTATTTT.